A single sample gave rise to the 16 T cell receptor beta chains below, sequenced in a study of blood T cell repertoires in COVID-19. Assay used: immunoSEQ multiplex PCR; TCRdb lists only in-frame clones, some missing. The sample carries approximately 170,000 clones, around 88% recorded once. Sequenced material: PBMCs or T cells enriched from blood (not recorded which). Every receptor here comes from a woman aged 50 to 65 in a cohort exposed to, infected with or recovered from COVID-19 (not recorded which).

This chain links TRBV5-1 with TRBJ1-2, with D possibly matching TRBD1 (5 bases). V dropped 0 bases and J dropped 5 bases, with 8 bases sitting between them. CDR3 size: 13 residues. Germline CDR1 and CDR2: SGHRS and YFSETQ. This CDR3 reads CASSLDAGYGYTF. The CDR3 nucleotides read TGCGCCAGCAGCTTGGACGCAGGGTATGGCTACACCTTC.

The chain employs TRBV7-9 and TRBJ2-7; D unresolved. Germline lookup yields CDR1 SEHNR and CDR2 FQNEAQ (reference sequence). Trimming took off 5 bases at V and 2 bases at J, with 19 bases between the two ends. The CDR3 consists of 16 residues. DNA of the CDR3: TGTGCCAGCAGCCCCACCCGAGGCCCGACCGCCTACGAGCAGTACTTC. It specifies CASSPTRGPTAYEQYF.

The chain recombines TRBV2 with TRBJ1-4; 8 bases are a match to TRBD1. Germline V gene data show CDR1 as SNHLY and CDR2 as FYNNEI. This CDR3 has 15 amino acids. J was trimmed by 11 bases and V by 6 bases; bases with no gene match: 14. The DNA for the CDR3 is TGTGCCAGCAGCGCAACCGGGACAGGAGTATCTAAACTGTTTTTT. This codes for CASSATGTGVSKLFF.

This clone was seen only once. Within the sample, other DNA sequences also encode this same CDR3. DNA for the CDR3: TGCGCCAGCAGCCTCACAACAGGGGGCTACGAGCAGTACTTC. It yields the protein CASSLTTGGYEQYF. The chain couples TRBV5-1 to TRBJ2-7; 8 nucleotides match TRBD1. Trimming cost V 4 bases and J 3 bases; bases outside gene matches: 6. In germline, CDR1 is SGHRS, CDR2 YFSETQ. This CDR3 comprises 14 residues.

V is TRBV12-3 or TRBV12-4 and J is TRBJ2-4; weak D call: TRBD2 (7 bases). The CDR3 is 13 residues long. The V and J ends lost 5 bases and 6 bases respectively, with 11 bases between them. CDR3: CASSVGGANIQYF. In nucleotides, the CDR3 is TGTGCCAGCAGTGTTGGGGGGGCAAACATTCAGTACTTC.

The chain carries TRBV19 and TRBJ1-5; 8 bases fit TRBD1. With 11 bases clipped from V and 6 bases from J, the junction kept 12 bases outside the gene matches. CDR1 is LNHDA and CDR2 is SQIVND in the germline V gene (reference sequence). CDR3 size: 14 residues. CDR3 bases: TGTGCCGCCCACCAGACAGGGGCAGGTCAGCCCCAGCATTTT. Its translation: CAAHQTGAGQPQHF.

The J gene is TRBJ2-2, the V gene TRBV5-6; D is unclear. V was clipped by 0 bases and J by 0 bases, with 15 bases between them. From germline, CDR1 is SGHDT and CDR2 YYEEEE. The CDR3 runs 18 residues. The CDR3 here is CASSLVRVSLANTGELFF. In DNA form, the CDR3 reads TGTGCCAGCAGCTTGGTCCGGGTCTCCCTTGCGAACACCGGGGAGCTGTTTTTT. The full variable domain, completed using reference TRBV5-6 and TRBJ2-2, is DAGVTQSPTHLIKTRGQQVTLRCSPKSGHDTVSWYQQALGQGPQFIFQYYEEEERQRGNFPDRFSGHQFPNYSSELNVNALLLGDSALYLCASSLVRVSLANTGELFFGEGSRLTVL.

The chain links TRBV7-8 to TRBJ2-1; D unclear. CDR1 and CDR2 (germline): SGHVS, FQNEAQ. The CDR3 consists of 13 residues. V shed 4 bases and J shed 10 bases, with 14 bases lying between them. This CDR3 is CASSSESLGEQFF. The CDR3 DNA follows: TGTGCCAGCAGCTCCGAATCGTTGGGCGAGCAGTTCTTC.

J is TRBJ2-1 and V is TRBV4-1; 8 bases agree with TRBD2. CDR1 and CDR2 (germline): MGHRA, YSYEKL. V was pared by 1 base and J by 4 bases, with 9 bases of the junction left unmatched. The CDR3 length is 17 residues. The CDR3 nucleotides are TGCGCCAGCAGCCAAGGCGAAGGACTAGCCGGATACAATGAGCAGTTCTTC. Protein sequence: CASSQGEGLAGYNEQFF.

The rearrangement joins TRBV7-9 to TRBJ2-2; the match to TRBD2 covers 7 bases. V was pared by 8 bases and J by 2 bases, with 14 bases of the junction left unmatched. CDR1 is SEHNR, CDR2 FQNEAQ, per germline (reference sequence). CDR3 size: 17 residues. The CDR3 region is CASSSPLGLVNTGELFF. CDR3 nucleotide sequence: TGTGCCAGCTCCAGCCCCCTCGGACTAGTAAACACCGGGGAGCTGTTTTTT.

This clone occurred once. The chain links TRBV19 to TRBJ2-1; TRBD1 agrees at 10 bases. The CDR3 is 16 residues long. The germline gives CDR1 LNHDA, CDR2 SQIVND (reference sequence). V lost 5 bases, J lost 2 bases, and 6 bases stayed unmatched. The CDR3 loop is CASSRPGQGTYNEQFF. The CDR3 nucleotides read TGTGCCAGTAGTCGGCCGGGACAGGGGACCTACAATGAGCAGTTCTTC.

This chain connects TRBV11-2 to TRBJ2-3; 7 nucleotides match TRBD2. CDR1 and CDR2 from the germline V gene are SGHAT and FQNNGV. V was pared by 1 base and J by 3 bases, with 13 bases of the junction left unmatched. This CDR3 has 18 residues. The CDR3 region has the DNA TGTGCCAGCAGCTTAGGGCGCGGGAGAGGTCCAAGGACAGATACGCAGTATTTT. This gives the protein CASSLGRGRGPRTDTQYF.

This chain links TRBV2 with TRBJ2-7; no clear D. The CDR3 length is 13 residues. The V end was cut by 7 bases, the J end by 2 bases, with 12 bases between. Germline CDR1 SNHLY, CDR2 FYNNEI. In DNA form, the CDR3 reads TGTGCCAGCACCCGATCCCGGGCCTACGAGCAGTACTTC. This sequence encodes CASTRSRAYEQYF.

This chain uses TRBV9 with TRBJ2-7, with 7 bases that match TRBD1. CDR1 SGDLS and CDR2 YYNGEE come from the germline V gene. The V gene end was trimmed by 3 bases and the J gene end by 4 bases; junction bases not matched to a gene: 7. This CDR3 region has 14 residues. Here the CDR3 DNA reads TGTGCCAGCAGCGCATCCGGGACAGATTACGAGCAGTACTTC. Protein sequence: CASSASGTDYEQYF.

CDR3 nucleotides: TGTGCCAGCAGCCCCCTAGAGACAGCCAAAAACATTCAGTACTTC. Amino acids: CASSPLETAKNIQYF. The rearrangement uses TRBV6-5 and TRBJ2-4; D unclear. This CDR3 spans 15 amino acids. Trimming took 6 bases from V and 0 from J, leaving 12 bases between them. The germline V gene has CDR1 MNHEY and CDR2 SVGAGI.

The V gene is TRBV28, the J gene TRBJ1-2; 10 bases are shared with TRBD1. CDR1 MDHEN and CDR2 SYDVKM come from the germline V gene. V dropped 4 bases and J dropped 4; count of bases not matched to a gene: 6. This CDR3 contains 15 residues. In nucleotides, the CDR3 is TGTGCCAGCAGTTACCAGACAGGGGGCGGCTATGGCTACACCTTC. It is translated as CASSYQTGGGYGYTF.